One and the same sample provided the 20 T cell receptor delta chains below, sequenced in a study of gammadelta T cells in human blood. TCRdb reapplied CATT to the RT-PCR reads. Of 1,500 to 2,000 delta-chain clones listed, 6.5% were seen once; the top ten hold roughly 8.8%. Sequenced sample: non-Vgamma9Vdelta2 gamma-delta T cells from fetal blood. The receptor set was obtained from a human fetus.

Turning to this clone: A much larger clone is a single base away; this may be a read error. No V gene was called, and the J gene is TRDJ1; whether TRDD3, the table's D call, matches the DNA was not checked. The CDR3 totals 17 residues. CDR3 sequence: CAVDVRTGGCGTDKLIF. CDR3 in DNA: TGTGCCGTGGACGTGCGTACTGGGGGATGCGGAACCGATAAACTCATCTTT.

A few counts support this clone. Just one base apart from a much larger clone, this may be a read error. The rearrangement links TRDV1 to TRDJ2, with TRDD3 matching 13 bases. CDR3 length: 18 amino acids. The ends lost 4 bases at V and 3 bases at J; junction bases unmatched: 8. The germline CDR1 and CDR2 sequences are TSWWSYY and QGS. The CDR3 coding sequence is TGTGCTCTTGGGGGTCAGTACTGGGGGATACGTCTGACAGCACAACTCTTCTTT. It yields the protein CALGGQYWGIRLTAQLFF.

This clone is classed as large. This chain links TRDV1 with TRDJ2; 9 bases align to TRDD3. CDR3 length: 16 residues. V trimming: 2 bases; J trimming: 2 bases; junction bases outside the gene matches: 3. Germline CDR1 is TSWWSYY and CDR2 is QGS. In DNA, the CDR3 is TGTGCTCTTGGGGAATGGGGGATAAAATTGACAGCACAACTCTTCTTT. Translated, it gives CALGEWGIKLTAQLFF.

This sequence joins TRDV3 and TRDJ1; 13 positions match TRDD3. The CDR3 contains 17 residues. The ends lost 1 base at V and 0 bases at J; junction bases unmatched: 8. CDR1 is TVYSNPD and CDR2 is GDNSRS in the germline V gene (reference sequence). The CDR3 here is CAFKSLGDTGYTDKLIF. The CDR3 bases are TGTGCCTTTAAGTCACTGGGGGATACGGGATACACCGATAAACTCATCTTT.

This clone counts as medium-sized. The V and J genes are TRDV3 and TRDJ2; TRDD3 aligns across 13 bases. This CDR3 is 14 amino acids long. V was pared by 5 bases and J by 5 bases, with 5 bases of the junction left unmatched. CDR1 is TVYSNPD, CDR2 GDNSRS, per germline (reference sequence). CDR3 nucleotides: TGTGCCGGACTGGGGGATACGGGCACAGCACAACTCTTCTTT. As protein: CAGLGDTGTAQLFF. Together with reference TRDV3 and TRDJ2, the CDR3 gives the full variable domain: CDKVTQSSPDQTVASGSEVVLLCTYDTVYSNPDLFWYRIRPDYSFQFVFYGDNSRSEGADFTQGRFSVKHILTQKAFHLVISPVRTEDSATYYCAGLGDTGTAQLFFGKGTQLIVEP.

This clone is categorized as large. The V gene is TRAV29/DV5, the J gene TRDJ3, with D uncertain. The CDR3 sequence is 13 residues long. Germline CDR1 is NSMFDY and CDR2 is ISSIKDK. V dropped 1 base and J dropped 1 base, with 0 bases sitting between them. The CDR3 DNA is TGTGCAGCAAGCTCCTGGGACACCCGACAGATGTTTTTC. Translating it yields CAASSWDTRQMFF. Based on the CDR3 plus reference TRAV29/DV5 and TRDJ3, the full variable domain is DQQVKQNSPSLSVQEGRISILNCDYTNSMFDYFLWYKKYPAEGPTFLISISSIKDKNEDGRFTVFLNKSAKHLSLHIVPSQPGDSAVYFCAASSWDTRQMFFGTGIKLFVEP.

This clone qualifies as medium-sized. This chain joins TRDV3 and TRDJ3; TRDD3 agrees at 12 bases. CDR3 length: 16 residues. Germline trimming cut 2 bases from V and 5 bases from J; bases unmatched to any gene: 4. CDR1 is TVYSNPD and CDR2 is GDNSRS in the germline V gene (reference sequence). The CDR3 is CAFYWGIHRDTRQMFF. Here the CDR3 DNA reads TGTGCCTTTTACTGGGGGATACACCGGGACACCCGACAGATGTTTTTC.

The chain recombines TRDV1 with TRDJ3, with 11 bases lining up with TRDD3. This CDR3 is 18 amino acids long. Germline-derived CDR1 and CDR2 are TSWWSYY and QGS. V dropped 5 bases and J dropped 0; count of bases not matched to a gene: 3. CDR3: CALGLGDTSSWDTRQMFF. The CDR3 DNA reads TGTGCTCTTGGGCTGGGGGATACTAGCTCCTGGGACACCCGACAGATGTTTTTC.

As to this clone: This could be a read error, since a much larger clone is one nucleotide away. The chain carries TRAV29/DV5 and TRDJ1, with TRDD3 matching over 12 bases. No J gene was available from TCRdb, and it was assigned here by a germline match of the DNA. The CDR3 is 14 amino acids. The germline CDR1 and CDR2 sequences are NSMFDY and ISSIKDK. The CDR3 spells CAAGGYEHIDKLIF. CDR3 bases: TGTGCTGCTGGGGGATACGAACACATCGATAAACTCATCTTT.

This clone rates as medium-sized (0.01 to 0.1%). The rearrangement joins TRDV1 to TRDJ2, with 12 bases fitting TRDD3. With 1 base clipped from V and 4 bases from J, the junction kept 19 bases outside the gene matches. Germline CDR1 is TSWWSYY and CDR2 is QGS. This CDR3 contains 22 residues. The CDR3 loop is CALGEPPPSSYWGILKTAQLFF. CDR3 sequence (DNA): TGTGCTCTTGGGGAACCCCCCCCTTCCTCATACTGGGGGATACTTAAGACAGCACAACTCTTCTTT.

This clone counts as medium-sized. This chain connects TRDV1 to TRDJ1, with 9 bases identical to TRDD3. The J segment lost 3 bases and the V segment lost 0 bases, leaving 5 bases of the junction unmatched. This CDR3 has 16 residues. Germline V gives CDR1 TSWWSYY, CDR2 QGS. CDR3 sequence: CALGELRRGYADKLIF. The CDR3 DNA sequence: TGTGCTCTTGGGGAACTAAGAAGGGGATACGCCGATAAACTCATCTTT.

Within the sample, this clone is medium-sized (0.01 to 0.1%). The chain combines TRDV3 with TRDJ2, with TRDD3 identical over 13 bases. The length of the CDR3 is 21 residues. The germline CDR1 and CDR2 sequences are TVYSNPD and GDNSRS (reference sequence). V was clipped by 0 bases and J by 0 bases; unmatched bases: 16. CDR3 in DNA: TGTGCCTTTAGGGTATCTTACTGGGGGATACGGGGGACGGCTTTGACAGCACAACTCTTCTTT. It specifies CAFRVSYWGIRGTALTAQLFF.

This clone is labeled as medium-sized. The rearrangement uses TRDV2 and TRDJ2; 8 bases are shared with TRDD3. CDR3 length equals 15 residues. V lost 2 bases, J lost 0 bases, and 1 base stayed unmatched. Germline lookup yields CDR1 GEAIGNYY and CDR2 EKD. The CDR3, as DNA: TGTGCCTGTGACAAGGGGGATACTTTGACAGCACAACTCTTCTTT. This translates into CACDKGDTLTAQLFF.

In its sample, this clone ranks as large. Other DNA sequences in the same sample also yield this CDR3. The V call is TRDV1, the J call TRDJ2; D gene uncertain. Per the germline V gene, CDR1 is TSWWSYY and CDR2 is QGS. This CDR3 has 13 amino acids. Trimming took off 2 bases at V and 6 bases at J, with 7 bases between the two ends. The DNA of the CDR3 is TGTGCTCTTGGGGAAGTACCGGCAGCACAACTCTTCTTT. It yields the protein CALGEVPAAQLFF.

With respect to this clone: This is likely an artifact of a read error, given a far larger clone one base away. This sequence joins TRDV1 and TRDJ3; TRDD3 matches at 13 bases. Unmatched junction bases numbered 8, after V lost 4 bases and J lost 5 bases. Germline CDR1 and CDR2: TSWWSYY and QGS. The CDR3 is made up of 19 amino acids. CDR3 bases: TGTGCTCTTGGGGGGCCTACTGGGGGATACGCCCGGGACACCCGACAGATGTTTTTC. It encodes CALGGPTGGYARDTRQMFF.

By share of the sample, this clone is large. The V call is TRDV1, the J call TRDJ2, with TRDD3 matching 12 bases. The CDR3 contains 20 residues. Germline CDR1 and CDR2: TSWWSYY and QGS. V lost 3 bases and J lost 6; bases outside the gene matches: 17. The CDR3 DNA follows: TGTGCTCTTGGGGATCCCCTTCCTACGGCTGGGGGATACGGGGCAGCACAACTCTTCTTT. Protein sequence: CALGDPLPTAGGYGAAQLFF.

This clone was observed a handful of times. This sequence may be a read error, since a much larger clone differs from it by one base. The chain combines TRDV1 with TRDJ2; 12 bases fit TRDD3. V was pared by 5 bases and J by 6 bases, with 19 bases of the junction left unmatched. This CDR3 contains 20 residues. From germline, CDR1 is TSWWSYY and CDR2 QGS. The CDR3 coding sequence is TGTGCTCTTGGGAATCCCCTTCCTACGGCTGGGGGATACGGGGCAGCACAACTCTTCTTT. Amino acid sequence: CALGNPLPTAGGYGAAQLFF.

Worth noting for this clone: Since a much larger clone is just one base distant, this may be a read error. V and J are TRDV2 and TRDJ1; 12 nucleotides line up with TRDD3. This CDR3 spans 18 amino acids. Germline loops: CDR1 GEAIGNYY, CDR2 EKD. The CDR3 bases are TGTGCCTGTGACGGGAGCTGGGGGATACGTCGGGACACCGATAAACGCATCTTT. It codes for CACDGSWGIRRDTDKRIF.

By sample fraction, this clone is medium-sized. The J gene is TRDJ3, the V gene TRDV3; the match to TRDD3 covers 8 bases. The J gene is not listed in TCRdb, so it was assigned here from a DNA match to germline. The germline CDR1 and CDR2 sequences are TVYSNPD and GDNSRS (reference sequence). The CDR3 is 16 amino acids. V was pared by 1 base and J by 0 bases, with 2 bases of the junction left unmatched. CDR3 residues: CAFTGGSSWDTRQMFF. CDR3 DNA: TGTGCCTTTACTGGGGGAAGCTCCTGGGACACCCGACAGATGTTTTTC.

Details on this clone: The protein TCRdb lists belongs to a much larger clone and differs from this DNA's translation at residue 4, which points to a read error; the protein shown is made from the DNA. The chain couples TRDV3 to TRDJ3, with TRDD3 matching 9 bases. The CDR3 runs to 16 residues. Looked up from germline, CDR1 is TVYSNPD and CDR2 is GDNSRS (reference sequence). V shed 1 base, J shed 0 bases, and the junction held 1 base outside the gene matches. The CDR3 here is CAFIGGYSWDTRQMFF. DNA for the CDR3: TGTGCCTTTATTGGGGGATACTCCTGGGACACCCGACAGATGTTTTTC.